The 19 T cell receptor beta chains presented below share a single source sample, sequenced in a study of CD8+ T cells in alopecia areata. TCR sequencing used cDNA made by reverse transcription of extracted RNA. Profiled with immunoSEQ multiplex PCR; TCRdb holds only in-frame clones, not every one. The sample has under 350,000 clones, none seen only once. Researchers sorted pooled cutaneous lymph node cells on the basis of CD4, CD8alpha, NKG2D, NKG2ACE and other markers. Sequencing was done on a sample of CD4+ T cells sorted from a lymph node. The source of these receptors is a C3H/HeJ mouse with alopecia areata. This strain has MHC haplotype H2-k.

This clone showed up just a few times. Gene names follow the mouse nomenclature. The read ends 4 residues shy of where the CDR3 ends; the end is completed using the germline J gene. V is TRBV17 and J is TRBJ2-1; TRBD1 agrees at 9 bases. This CDR3 region has 15 residues. CDR1 MNHDT and CDR2 YYDKIL come from the germline V gene. V lost 3 bases and J lost 5; bases outside the gene matches: 5. CDR3 DNA (partial): TGTGCTAGCAGTAGTCCCCGGGACAGGGATGCT. Its protein is CASSSPRDRDA. The whole CDR3 sequence is CASSSPRDRDAEQFF.

This clone was detected only a few times. Mouse gene names and germline throughout. The read terminates 4 residues before the CDR3 end, so the remaining end is supplied by the germline J gene. The chain links TRBV13-1 to TRBJ1-1, with 10 bases identical to TRBD1. V lost 1 base and J lost 1; bases outside the gene matches: 4. CDR1 and CDR2 from the germline V gene are NSHNY and SYGAGN. The CDR3 contains 16 residues. Here the CDR3 reads CASSDPGTGVNTEVFF. Partial CDR3 DNA: TGTGCCAGCAGTGATCCCGGGACAGGGGTAAACACA.

The sample holds a few counts of this clone. Germline and genes: mouse. The read halts 4 residues ahead of the CDR3 end, with the missing end drawn from the germline J gene. J is TRBJ2-5 and V is TRBV13-3; the match to TRBD1 covers 9 bases. Germline CDR1 reads NNHDY; CDR2 reads SYVADS. The CDR3 covers 14 residues. V lost 6 bases, J lost 3 bases, and 5 bases stayed unmatched. CDR3 DNA, as far as it was read: TGTGCCAGCAAAAACAGGGGGCTTCAAGAC. This gives the protein CASKNRGLQD. The whole CDR3 sequence is CASKNRGLQDTQYF.

This clone was found a few times. Gene names are mouse gene names. The missing CDR3 end, 4 residues past where the read stops, is filled in from the germline J gene. The rearrangement joins TRBV1 to TRBJ2-2; 7 bases are a match to TRBD1. This CDR3 is built from 15 residues. CDR1 and CDR2 from the germline V gene are NSQYPW and LRSPGD (reference sequence). The ends lost 5 bases at V and 4 bases at J; junction bases unmatched: 7. The CDR3 protein is CTCSTRQGGTGQLYF. The part of the CDR3 DNA that was read is TGCACCTGCAGTACCAGACAGGGTGGCACCGGG.

The sample holds many counts of this clone. Genes here carry mouse names. This sample also contains other DNA sequences that code for the same CDR3. CDR3 protein: CASSEGLGGYAEQFF. The CDR3 bases that were read are TGTGCCAGCAGTGAAGGACTGGGGGGCTATGCT. The V call is TRBV13-1, the J call TRBJ2-1; 11 positions agree with TRBD2. The read gets to within 4 residues of the CDR3 end, and the germline J gene fills in the rest. Germline loops: CDR1 NSHNY, CDR2 SYGAGN. The CDR3 runs to 15 residues. J gave up 3 bases and V 2 bases, and 1 base lay outside the gene matches.

Concerning this clone: Germline and genes here are mouse. The read falls 4 residues short of the CDR3 end, and the missing part is taken from the germline J gene. The rearrangement links TRBV13-1 to TRBJ2-1; the match to TRBD2 covers 7 bases. The CDR3 loop spans 14 amino acids. V was clipped by 4 bases and J by 4 bases; unmatched bases: 5. Germline V CDR1 and CDR2: NSHNY, SYGAGN. CDR3 residues: CASSPGGGYAEQFF. Incomplete CDR3 DNA: TGTGCCAGCAGTCCTGGGGGAGGGTATGCT.

As concerns this clone: The genes are named according to mouse. The read ends 4 residues early relative to the CDR3; the germline J gene fills the gap. The chain is built from TRBV5 and TRBJ2-3; tentatively, D is TRBD1 (5 bases). Germline CDR1 LGHNA, CDR2 YNLKQL (reference sequence). This CDR3 is 14 amino acids long. The germline V and J ends were trimmed by 4 bases and 2 bases, with 10 bases remaining between them. CDR3 bases read: TGTGCCAGCAGCCCTCGAGGGGTTGCAGAA. Protein product: CASSPRGVAE. The full-length CDR3 reads as CASSPRGVAETLYF.

On this clone: Germline and genes here are mouse. The DNA ends 4 residues before the CDR3 does, and the rest of the CDR3 is filled in from the germline J gene. In the same sample, other DNA sequences code for this CDR3. This chain connects TRBV19 to TRBJ1-2; 7 nucleotides match TRBD1. This CDR3 is built from 15 residues. Germline V gene data show CDR1 as FNHDT and CDR2 as SITEND (reference sequence). V dropped 3 bases and J dropped 0; count of bases not matched to a gene: 5. CDR3 DNA (partial): TGTGCCAGCAGTAAGGGACAGCATGCAAACTCC. Amino acid sequence: CASSKGQHANS. The whole CDR3 reads CASSKGQHANSDYTF.

Comment on this clone: Gene names are mouse gene names. The CDR3 extends 4 residues past the end of the read, so its final part is completed from the germline J gene. This chain uses TRBV14 with TRBJ1-2, with D possibly matching TRBD1 (6 bases). CDR1 is SGHDT and CDR2 is FRDEAV in the germline V gene. This CDR3 has 14 amino acids. Incomplete CDR3 DNA: TGTGCCAGCAGTTTCCTGGGGGCACGGTCC. Protein product: CASSFLGARS. The complete CDR3 reads CASSFLGARSDYTF.

This clone came up a few times. Gene names are the mouse ones. Other DNA sequences in this specimen translate into the identical CDR3. CDR3 DNA, as far as it was read: TGTGCCAGCAGTCGGACAGGGGGGAAAGAC. It specifies CASSRTGGKD. The whole CDR3 sequence is CASSRTGGKDTQYF. The chain employs TRBV14 and TRBJ2-5, with TRBD1 identical over 10 bases. The read finishes 4 residues shy of the CDR3 end, and the germline J gene is used to complete it. The CDR3 spans 14 residues. Germline values: CDR1 SGHDT, CDR2 FRDEAV.

The table lists this clone with a few counts. Mouse gene names apply. The read falls 4 residues short of the CDR3 end, and the missing part is taken from the germline J gene. The chain couples TRBV4 to TRBJ2-3, with D tentatively TRBD2 (5 bases). Germline CDR1 is LGHDT and CDR2 is YNNKQL (reference sequence). The CDR3 sequence is 13 residues long. Trimming removed 5 bases at V and 1 base at J, with 7 bases between. CDR3 sequence reads: CASSSGGAETLYF. The CDR3 bases that were read are TGTGCCAGCAGCAGTGGGGGTGCAGAA.

To note about this clone: Any gene name here is a mouse gene name. The read finishes 4 residues shy of the CDR3 end, and the germline J gene is used to complete it. This chain connects TRBV13-1 to TRBJ2-4; tentatively, D is TRBD1 (5 bases). This CDR3 has 15 amino acids. Trimming took 3 bases from V and 0 from J, leaving 11 bases between them. Germline values: CDR1 NSHNY, CDR2 SYGAGN. The CDR3 loop is CASSGTQSSQNTLYF. The covered CDR3 bases are TGTGCCAGCAGTGGGACACAATCTAGTCAAAAC.

In the case of this clone: Gene names and germline refer to mouse. With the read ending 4 residues before the CDR3 end, the germline J gene is used to fill in that end. Distinct nucleotide sequences in the sample also encode this CDR3. This sequence joins TRBV19 and TRBJ2-1; 12 bases are shared with TRBD2. In germline, CDR1 is FNHDT, CDR2 SITEND (reference sequence). CDR3 length: 14 amino acids. Partial CDR3 DNA: TGTGCCAGCAGTATTGGGACTGGGGGGGCT. Protein: CASSIGTGGA. The entire CDR3 reads CASSIGTGGAEQFF.

About this clone itself: Mouse germline and gene names are used. The read terminates 3 residues ahead of where the CDR3 ends, so the germline J gene completes it. The sample contains more than one DNA sequence encoding this CDR3. The chain carries TRBV31 and TRBJ1-6; the D gene is possibly TRBD1 (6 bases). TRBJ1-6 counts as an open reading frame of uncertain function. The CDR3 sequence is 13 residues long. V lost 1 base and J 7 bases, leaving 8 bases between the germline ends. Germline V gene data show CDR1 as GKSSPN and CDR2 as SITVG. Incomplete CDR3 DNA: TGTGCCTGGAGTCCTCAGGGGAATTCGCCC. Encoded protein: CAWSPQGNSP. The full-length CDR3 reads as CAWSPQGNSPLYF.

Comments on this clone: Gene names are mouse gene names. The read halts 4 residues ahead of the CDR3 end, with the missing end drawn from the germline J gene. The V and J genes are TRBV5 and TRBJ2-1; D unresolved. Germline V gives CDR1 LGHNA, CDR2 YNLKQL (reference sequence). V shed 0 bases and J shed 4 bases, with 4 bases lying between them. The CDR3 has 13 residues. CDR3 residues: CASSQDKYAEQFF. CDR3 DNA (partial): TGTGCCAGCAGCCAAGACAAGTATGCT.

This clone showed up just a few times. Here the gene names and germline are mouse. The read halts 4 residues ahead of the CDR3 end, with the missing end drawn from the germline J gene. This rearrangement joins TRBV13-3 to TRBJ2-1; a possible D gene is TRBD1 (5 bases). Germline lookup yields CDR1 NNHDY and CDR2 SYVADS. The CDR3 runs to 13 residues. V was trimmed by 6 bases and J by 0 bases, leaving 7 bases between them. This chain's CDR3 is CASIDSNYAEQFF. CDR3 bases read: TGTGCCAGCATAGACAGTAACTATGCT.

There are many counts of this clone. The gene names given are mouse names. The sequenced fragment ends 4 residues before the CDR3 boundary, so the rest is inferred from the germline J gene. This sequence joins TRBV2 and TRBJ2-2, with 8 bases that match TRBD1. The CDR3 loop spans 15 amino acids. CDR1 LGHNA and CDR2 YSYQKL come from the germline V gene. V lost 0 bases, J lost 6 bases, and 3 bases stayed unmatched. The CDR3 sequence is CASSQESGGPGQLYF. CDR3 DNA, as far as it was read: TGTGCCAGCAGCCAAGAATCAGGGGGCCCCGGG.

To note about this clone: The germline and genes are mouse ones. The read falls 3 residues short of the CDR3 end, and the missing part is taken from the germline J gene. V and J are TRBV14 and TRBJ1-6; 11 bases are a match to TRBD1. TRBJ1-6 is given ORF status, its function remaining uncertain. Per germline, CDR1 SGHDT and CDR2 FRDEAV. The CDR3 is 11 residues long. The sequenced CDR3 bases are TGTGCCAGGTGGGGGACAGGGGGC. Translation: CARWGTGG. In full, the CDR3 reads CARWGTGGLYF.

This clone was recorded a few times. Genes and germline come from the mouse. The read stops 4 residues short of the end of the CDR3; the missing end is completed from the germline J gene. This chain joins TRBV5 and TRBJ2-3, with 7 bases identical to TRBD2. Germline-derived CDR1 and CDR2 are LGHNA and YNLKQL (reference sequence). This CDR3 has 13 residues. Here the CDR3 reads CASSPHWGETLYF. The DNA read from the CDR3 is TGTGCCAGCAGCCCTCACTGGGGAGAA.